The sequence of this T cell receptor (beta chain) was determined in a study of shared clonotypes between healthy human individuals. Study overall: Used for every donor were three CD4 naive, three CD4 memory, two CD8 naive and one CD8 memory plate.

A remark on this clone: No antigen is known for it.

Selected positively for CCR7 and CD45RO-negative, naive CD8 cells excluded terminally differentiated effector memory CD45RA+ cells. Whole-study results and caveats: Across subsets, estimated richness was generally greater for naive than for memory populations.

Clones were read by immunoSEQ multiplex PCR, and TCRdb kept only the in-frame ones, dropping some. The table lists 1.5 million to 2.5 million clones, around 96% of them singletons. CDR1 SEHNR and CDR2 FQNEAQ come from the germline V gene (reference sequence). V was pared by 4 bases and J by 4 bases, with 11 bases between. The CDR3 spans 13 residues. Sequenced material: naive CD8+ T cells sorted from blood. This clonotype was sampled from a man aged 18 to 35 in good health. The V and J genes are TRBV7-9 and TRBJ2-7; D tentatively fits TRBD1 or TRBD2 (5 bases each). In DNA form, the CDR3 reads TGTGCCAGCAGCTCCGGGGCCCGATACGAGCAGTACTTC. Protein sequence: CASSSGARYEQYF.